This passage covers 23 T cell receptor beta chains from one sample sequenced in a study of T-cell memory formation after mild COVID-19. Each CDR3 protein gets one entry after TCRdb re-called the 5' RACE reads with MiXCR. Of about 620,000 distinct CDR3 sequences in the sample, roughly 18% were seen once. The sample comprised PBMCs or a T cell subset sorted from them (not recorded which). Every receptor here comes from an adult woman who had mild COVID-19 (a few samples of this study predate the infection). Cell type and time point are not known.

This clonotype showed up just a few times. This sequence joins TRBV12-3 or TRBV12-4 and TRBJ1-1; TRBD1 agrees at 9 bases. The length of the CDR3 is 17 residues. The J segment lost 7 bases and the V segment lost 3 bases, leaving 15 bases of the junction unmatched. The CDR3 reads CASSFAKDRGGDNEAFF. CDR3 bases: TGTGCCAGCAGTTTCGCCAAGGACAGGGGAGGGGACAATGAAGCTTTCTTT.

The V gene is TRBV6-5, the J gene TRBJ2-3; a possible D gene is TRBD2 (6 bases). The V gene lost 0 bases and the J gene lost 4 bases, with 8 bases spanning the gap. Germline V CDR1 and CDR2: MNHEY, SVGAGI. This CDR3 has 14 amino acids. In DNA form, the CDR3 reads TGTGCCAGCAGTTACTCGGGCGGGGCAGATACGCAGTATTTT. Translation: CASSYSGGADTQYF.

There are many counts of this clonotype. This chain joins TRBV29-1 and TRBJ2-5, with D possibly being TRBD1 (5 bases). The CDR3 totals 10 residues. V shed 7 bases and J shed 5 bases, with 8 bases lying between them. The germline gives CDR1 SQVTM, CDR2 ANQGSEA. The CDR3 reads CSAPGETQYF. Here the CDR3 DNA reads TGCAGCGCCCCAGGGGAGACCCAGTACTTC. Full variable domain (missing parts from reference TRBV29-1 and TRBJ2-5): SAVISQKPSRDICQRGTSLTIQCQVDSQVTMMFWYRQQPGQSLTLIATANQGSEATYESGFVIDKFPISRPNLTFSTLTVSNMSPEDSSIYLCSAPGETQYFGPGTRLLVL.

There are a few counts of this clonotype. The chain carries TRBV20-1 and TRBJ1-4; D may be TRBD1 (5 bases). This CDR3 is built from 14 residues. V lost 7 bases to trimming and J lost 0 bases, with 12 bases between them. Germline V lookup: CDR1 DFQATT, CDR2 SNEGSKA (reference sequence). DNA for the CDR3: TGCAGTGGAAGCAGGGCAACAACTAATGAAAAACTGTTTTTT. Translating gives CSGSRATTNEKLFF.

J is TRBJ2-7 and V is TRBV5-1; D remains unclear. The CDR3 is made up of 19 amino acids. Germline CDR1 and CDR2: SGHRS and YFSETQ. The V end lost 1 base, the J end lost 0 bases, and 23 bases lay between the germline ends. The CDR3 coding sequence is TGCGCCAGCAGCTTGTCTCCAGCTTATCGACCCAGTACCTCCTACGAGCAGTACTTC. This encodes CASSLSPAYRPSTSYEQYF.

This clonotype occurred a few times. V is TRBV11-2 and J is TRBJ1-5; D uncertain. This CDR3 region has 18 residues. V dropped 1 base and J dropped 0 bases, with 16 bases sitting between them. The germline V gene encodes CDR1 SGHAT and CDR2 FQNNGV. The CDR3 DNA sequence: TGTGCCAGCAGCTTAGGGACCATCCTTGGCTATAGCAATCAGCCCCAGCATTTT. It encodes CASSLGTILGYSNQPQHF.

The chain employs TRBV15 and TRBJ2-4, with 7 bases identical to TRBD2. J lost 5 bases, V lost 0 bases, and 7 bases had no gene match. Germline CDR1 is LNHNV and CDR2 is YYDKDF (reference sequence). The CDR3 length is 16 residues. The CDR3 is CATSRDGWEGQNIQYF. DNA of the CDR3: TGTGCCACCAGCAGAGATGGGTGGGAGGGCCAAAACATTCAGTACTTC.

In its sample, this clonotype was seen many times. This chain links TRBV2 with TRBJ1-2; D possibly corresponds to TRBD1 (6 bases). V was clipped by 6 bases and J by 5 bases, with 19 bases between them. Germline assignment: CDR1 SNHLY and CDR2 FYNNEI. The CDR3 totals 15 residues. CDR3 DNA sequence: TGTGCCAGCAGGAATAATCCGGGACAAGGATATGGCTACACCTTC. It specifies CASRNNPGQGYGYTF.

The chain employs TRBV11-2 and TRBJ2-7; D uncertain. Looked up from germline, CDR1 is SGHAT and CDR2 is FQNNGV. V gave up 5 bases and J gave up 2 bases, with 7 bases separating them. This CDR3 is 12 amino acids long. CDR3 DNA sequence: TGTGCCAGCAGCACGGACGCCTACGAGCAGTACTTC. Translated: CASSTDAYEQYF.

This clonotype was counted a few times. This chain connects TRBV21-1 to TRBJ2-5; the D segment call TRBD2 is taken from the table without a DNA check. TRBV21-1 is termed a pseudogene. The CDR3 has 19 amino acids. The CDR3 sequence: CANCPPWLAGGIRQETQYF. In DNA form, the CDR3 reads TGTGCCAACTGCCCTCCCTGGCTAGCGGGAGGGATCAGGCAAGAGACCCAGTACTTC.

This clonotype was detected only a few times. V and J are TRBV27 and TRBJ2-7; D might be TRBD1 (6 bases). The germline V gene encodes CDR1 MNHEY and CDR2 SMNVEV (reference sequence). The CDR3 length is 16 residues. Deletions cut 0 bases from V and 0 bases from J, with 12 bases between. For the CDR3, the DNA is TGTGCCAGCAGTTTATCGCCAGGGGTAAGCTCCTACGAGCAGTACTTC. It encodes CASSLSPGVSSYEQYF.

This chain connects TRBV12-3 or TRBV12-4 to TRBJ1-2; D perhaps matches TRBD1 (5 bases). This CDR3 region has 14 residues. Trimming removed 3 bases at V and 8 bases at J, with 16 bases between. CDR3 DNA: TGTGCCAGCAGTTTTGGGCAGGGCATGAGCGGCTACACCTTC. This translates into CASSFGQGMSGYTF.

This clonotype was detected a few times. This chain links TRBV7-9 with TRBJ2-7; D remains ambiguous. There are 12 residues in the CDR3. Germline V gene data show CDR1 as SEHNR and CDR2 as FQNEAQ (reference sequence). V was shortened by 3 bases and J by 6 bases, with 9 bases between the two germline ends. CDR3 in amino acids: CASSFPRSEQYF. The CDR3 DNA is TGTGCCAGCAGCTTTCCACGGTCCGAGCAGTACTTC.

This clonotype was counted a few times. The CDR3 sequence: CASRHSGRNEQFF. DNA of the CDR3: TGTGCCAGCAGACACAGCGGGAGAAATGAGCAGTTCTTC. The gene calls are TRBV12-3 or TRBV12-4 and TRBJ2-1; 8 positions match TRBD2. After removal of 6 bases from V and 7 bases from J, the junction contained 5 bases not matched to a gene. This CDR3 is 13 amino acids long.

This sequence joins TRBV7-9 and TRBJ2-7, with D perhaps given as TRBD1 or TRBD2 (7 bases each). The CDR3 contains 15 residues. Trimming left V 5 bases short and J 3 bases short, with 17 bases between. The germline gives CDR1 SEHNR, CDR2 FQNEAQ (reference sequence). CDR3 in amino acids: CASSGITGDYYEQYF. The DNA for the CDR3 is TGTGCCAGCAGCGGAATCACAGGGGACTACTACGAGCAGTACTTC.

This clonotype has a count of ten or more. V and J are TRBV7-9 and TRBJ2-3; weak D call: TRBD2 (5 bases). Germline lookup yields CDR1 SEHNR and CDR2 FQNEAQ (reference sequence). The CDR3 has 15 amino acids. Trimming left V 3 bases short and J 0 bases short, with 10 bases between. The CDR3 reads CASSFSGGSTDTQYF. The CDR3 bases are TGTGCCAGCAGCTTTTCCGGAGGTAGCACAGATACGCAGTATTTT.

This clonotype was counted between two and nine times. V usage is TRBV2 and J usage is TRBJ1-1, with D possibly being TRBD1 (5 bases). Germline V gives CDR1 SNHLY, CDR2 FYNNEI. The V end was cut by 2 bases, the J end by 1 base, with 14 bases between. The CDR3 totals 16 residues. In nucleotides, the CDR3 is TGTGCCAGCAGTGAACCTAGGGCAGGGCGGAACACTGAAGCTTTCTTT. This gives the protein CASSEPRAGRNTEAFF.

The gene calls are TRBV7-2 and TRBJ2-3; D possibly corresponds to TRBD2 (5 bases). The CDR3 extends over 15 amino acids. From germline, CDR1 is SGHTA and CDR2 FQGNSA. Trimming pared 3 bases from V and 2 bases from J, leaving 12 bases between. The CDR3 protein is CASSFEAGYTDTQYF. The CDR3 DNA reads TGTGCCAGCAGCTTCGAGGCGGGTTACACAGATACGCAGTATTTT.

The CDR3 DNA reads TGTGCCAGCAGCTCTCCGGAGGGGGTGAACACCGGGGAGCTGTTTTTT. It is translated as CASSSPEGVNTGELFF. The genes are TRBV7-2 and TRBJ2-2; D may correspond to TRBD1 or TRBD2 (6 bases each). V lost 4 bases and J lost 1, with 13 bases in between. The CDR3 loop spans 16 amino acids. The germline V gene encodes CDR1 SGHTA and CDR2 FQGNSA.

As regards this clonotype: One end of the junction is discordant with germline, which a read error may explain. V and J are TRBV29-1 and TRBJ1-1, with D tentatively TRBD1 (5 bases). Per germline, CDR1 SQVTM and CDR2 ANQGSEA. There are 9 residues in the CDR3. The CDR3 DNA follows: TGCAGCGTTGAAGCAGGGCCGGCCTTT. It codes for CSVEAGPAF.

The chain employs TRBV20-1 and TRBJ1-5; possible D gene TRBD1, 6 bases. V gave up 6 bases and J gave up 7 bases, with 13 bases separating them. The length of the CDR3 is 12 residues. CDR1 is DFQATT, CDR2 SNEGSKA, per germline (reference sequence). CDR3 bases: TGCAGTGCCAGGGGAGTGGAACAGCCCCAGCATTTT. Its translation is CSARGVEQPQHF.

There are a few counts of this clonotype. The chain has TRBV12-3 or TRBV12-4 and TRBJ1-1; D remains unclear. This CDR3 spans 15 amino acids. Trimming stripped 3 bases from V and 0 bases from J, with 11 bases between. This CDR3 reads CASSFVASLNTEAFF. The CDR3 DNA reads as TGTGCCAGCAGTTTTGTTGCCAGCTTGAACACTGAAGCTTTCTTT.

V is TRBV7-8 and J is TRBJ2-3; D is ambiguous. This CDR3 spans 15 amino acids. Germline V gene sequence: CDR1 SGHVS, CDR2 FQNEAQ. The germline V and J ends were trimmed by 5 bases and 4 bases, with 16 bases remaining between them. CDR3 amino acids: CASSARLTRSDTQYF. In DNA form, the CDR3 reads TGTGCCAGCAGCGCGAGACTGACGAGGTCAGATACGCAGTATTTT.